The T cell receptor beta chain described here comes from a study of blood T cell repertoires in COVID-19. Clones were read by immunoSEQ multiplex PCR, and TCRdb kept only the in-frame ones, dropping some. The table shows more than 150,000 clones, with 75% to 90% occurring only once. Germline-derived CDR1 and CDR2 are SGHRS and YFSETQ. The CDR3 extends over 16 amino acids. With 3 bases removed from V and 5 bases from J, the gap between germline ends came to 17 bases. This receptor was identified in a woman in her sixties or seventies with acute or convalescent COVID-19. Sequenced sample: peripheral blood. The chain has TRBV5-1 and TRBJ1-4; perhaps TRBD1 as D (6 bases). The CDR3 nucleotides are TGCGCCAGCAGCTCCGGACAGCTTACCTCAAATGAAAAACTGTTTTTT. Translating gives CASSSGQLTSNEKLFF. Together with reference TRBV5-1 and TRBJ1-4, the CDR3 gives the full variable domain: KAGVTQTPRYLIKTRGQQVTLSCSPISGHRSVSWYQQTPGQGLQFLFEYFSETQRNKGNFPGRFSGRQFSNSRSEMNVSTLELGDSALYLCASSSGQLTSNEKLFFGSGTQLSVL.